The present TCR beta chain was sequenced within a study of T-cell memory formation after mild COVID-19. Background on the study: TCR clusters showed largely donor specificity.

The germline gives CDR1 SEHNR, CDR2 FQNEAQ (reference sequence). The V and J ends lost 4 bases and 4 bases respectively, with 13 bases between them. The CDR3 contains 14 residues. This clonotype was counted a few times. One entry per CDR3 protein, called by TCRdb with MiXCR from the 5' RACE reads. The sample carries roughly 110,000 distinct CDR3 sequences, about a sixth recorded once. This TCR came from an adult woman who had mild COVID-19 (a few samples of this study predate the infection). Cell type and time point are not known. The gene calls are TRBV7-9 and TRBJ2-5, with D possibly being TRBD1 (6 bases). Source material: PBMCs or a T cell subset sorted from them (not recorded which). The CDR3 bases are TGTGCCAGCAGCTACCCCAGGGGCGCAGAGACCCAGTACTTC. Protein product: CASSYPRGAETQYF.